This T cell receptor beta chain was observed in a study of cytomegalovirus exposure and HLA in healthy donors. This clone was seen once. The antigen is undetermined. The germline gives CDR1 SGDLS, CDR2 YYNGEE. The ends lost 5 bases at V and 4 bases at J; junction bases unmatched: 7. The CDR3 runs 14 residues. Study results and limitations: Sequencing artifact likely explains a cluster of highly shared sequence variants. The authors reported that TCR beta sequences could predict HLA-A and HLA-B alleles. These predictions were accurate for most subjects in the first cohort.

PCR primers comprised 60 Vbeta and 13 Jbeta primers. Here immunoSEQ multiplex PCR was the method, and the copy in TCRdb shows in-frame clones only, minus some. The data contain around 100,000 clones, around 64% of them singletons. Sequenced material: PBMCs. The V gene is TRBV9, the J gene TRBJ2-3; TRBD2 matches 7 bases. The TCR sequence derives from a woman in her thirties in good health and CMV-seronegative. This chain's CDR3 is CASRPTSAADTQYF. The CDR3 DNA is TGTGCCAGCAGACCAACTAGCGCGGCAGATACGCAGTATTTT.